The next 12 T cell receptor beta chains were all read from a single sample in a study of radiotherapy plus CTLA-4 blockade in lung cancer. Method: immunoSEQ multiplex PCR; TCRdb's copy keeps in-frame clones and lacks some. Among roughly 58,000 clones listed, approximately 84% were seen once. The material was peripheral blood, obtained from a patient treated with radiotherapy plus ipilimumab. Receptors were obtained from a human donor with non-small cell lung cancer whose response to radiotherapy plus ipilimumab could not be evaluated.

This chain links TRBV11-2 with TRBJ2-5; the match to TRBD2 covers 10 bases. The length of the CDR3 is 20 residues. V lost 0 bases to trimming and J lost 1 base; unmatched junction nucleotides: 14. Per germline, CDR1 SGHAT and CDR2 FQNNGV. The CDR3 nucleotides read TGTGCCAGCAGCTTAGATGTTGGCCTAGCGGGAGCTCACATCCAAGAGACCCAGTACTTC. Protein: CASSLDVGLAGAHIQETQYF.

CDR3 in DNA: TGTGCCACCGAGCGGGAGGGCAGAGTGGTTAATGAGCAGTTCTTC. Amino acids: CATEREGRVVNEQFF. The chain has TRBV6-1 and TRBJ2-1; 10 nucleotides line up with TRBD2. In germline, CDR1 is MNHNS, CDR2 SASEGT. The CDR3 has 15 amino acids. Trimming cost V 10 bases and J 7 bases; bases outside gene matches: 13.

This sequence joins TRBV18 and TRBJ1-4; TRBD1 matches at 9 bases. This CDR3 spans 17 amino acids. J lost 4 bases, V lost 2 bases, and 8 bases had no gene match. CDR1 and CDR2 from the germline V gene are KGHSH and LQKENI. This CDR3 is CASSPYRTGAYNEKLFF. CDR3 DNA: TGTGCCAGCTCACCATATCGGACAGGGGCGTATAATGAAAAACTGTTTTTT.

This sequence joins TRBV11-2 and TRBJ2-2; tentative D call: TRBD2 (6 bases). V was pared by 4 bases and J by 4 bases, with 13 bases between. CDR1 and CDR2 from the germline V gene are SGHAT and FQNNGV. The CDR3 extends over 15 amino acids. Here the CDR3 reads CASSSWEESTGELFF. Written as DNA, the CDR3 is TGTGCCAGCAGCTCCTGGGAGGAGTCCACCGGGGAGCTGTTTTTT.

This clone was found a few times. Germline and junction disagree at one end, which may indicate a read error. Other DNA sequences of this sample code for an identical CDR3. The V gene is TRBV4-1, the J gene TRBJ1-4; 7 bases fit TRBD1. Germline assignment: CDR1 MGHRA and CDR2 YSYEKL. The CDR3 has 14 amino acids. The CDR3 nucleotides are TGCGCCAGCAGCCTACAGGGGAGTAATGAGAAACTGTTTTTT. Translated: CASSLQGSNEKLFF.

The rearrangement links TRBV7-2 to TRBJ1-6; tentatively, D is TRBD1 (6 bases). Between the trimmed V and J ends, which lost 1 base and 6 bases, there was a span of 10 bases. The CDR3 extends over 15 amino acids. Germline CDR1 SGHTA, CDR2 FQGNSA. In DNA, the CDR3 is TGTGCCAGCAGCTTAGACGGACAGATTAATTCACCCCTCCACTTT. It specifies CASSLDGQINSPLHF.

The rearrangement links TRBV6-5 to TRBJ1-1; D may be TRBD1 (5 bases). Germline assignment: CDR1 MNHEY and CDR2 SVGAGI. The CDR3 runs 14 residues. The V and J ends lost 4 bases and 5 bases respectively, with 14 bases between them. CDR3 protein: CASSSPPGSTEAFF. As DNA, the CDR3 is TGTGCCAGCAGTTCCCCGCCAGGGTCGACTGAAGCTTTCTTT.

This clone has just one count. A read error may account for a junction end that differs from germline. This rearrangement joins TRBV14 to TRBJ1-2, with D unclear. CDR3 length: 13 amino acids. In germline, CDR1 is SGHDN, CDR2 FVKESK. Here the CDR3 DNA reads TGTGCCAGCAGCGAAGACACTAACTATGGCTACACCTTC. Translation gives CASSEDTNYGYTF.

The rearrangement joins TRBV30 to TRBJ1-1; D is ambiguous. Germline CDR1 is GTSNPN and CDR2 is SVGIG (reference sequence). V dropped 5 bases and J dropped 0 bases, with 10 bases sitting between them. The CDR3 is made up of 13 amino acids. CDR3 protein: CAWAGLLNTEAFF. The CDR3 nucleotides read TGTGCCTGGGCTGGACTCTTGAACACTGAAGCTTTCTTT. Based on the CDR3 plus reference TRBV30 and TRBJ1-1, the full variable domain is SQTIHQWPATLVQPVGSPLSLECTVEGTSNPNLYWYRQAAGRGLQLLFYSVGIGQISSEVPQNLSASRPQDRQFILSSKKLLLSDSGFYLCAWAGLLNTEAFFGQGTRLTVV.

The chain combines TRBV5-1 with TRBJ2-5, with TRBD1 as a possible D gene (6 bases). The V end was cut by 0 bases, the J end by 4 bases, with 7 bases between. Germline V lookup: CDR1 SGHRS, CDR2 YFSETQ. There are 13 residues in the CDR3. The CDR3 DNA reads TGCGCCAGCAGCTTGGGAGGGGGAGAGACCCAGTACTTC. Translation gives CASSLGGGETQYF.

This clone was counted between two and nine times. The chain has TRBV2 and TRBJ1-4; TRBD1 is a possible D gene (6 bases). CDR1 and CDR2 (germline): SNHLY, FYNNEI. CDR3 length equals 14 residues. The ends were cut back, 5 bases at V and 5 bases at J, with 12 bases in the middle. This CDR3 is CASSPQGLNEKLFF. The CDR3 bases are TGTGCCAGCAGTCCACAGGGCTTAAATGAAAAACTGTTTTTT. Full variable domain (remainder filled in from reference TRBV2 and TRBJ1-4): EPEVTQTPSHQVTQMGQEVILRCVPISNHLYFYWYRQILGQKVEFLVSFYNNEISEKSEIFDDQFSVERPDGSNFTLKIRSTKLEDSAMYFCASSPQGLNEKLFFGSGTQLSVL.

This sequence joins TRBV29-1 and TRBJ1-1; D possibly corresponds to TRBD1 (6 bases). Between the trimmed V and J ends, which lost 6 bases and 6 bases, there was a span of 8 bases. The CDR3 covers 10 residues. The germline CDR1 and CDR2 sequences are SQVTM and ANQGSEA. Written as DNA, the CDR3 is TGCAGCGTCTGGACAGCTGAAGCTTTCTTT. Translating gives CSVWTAEAFF.